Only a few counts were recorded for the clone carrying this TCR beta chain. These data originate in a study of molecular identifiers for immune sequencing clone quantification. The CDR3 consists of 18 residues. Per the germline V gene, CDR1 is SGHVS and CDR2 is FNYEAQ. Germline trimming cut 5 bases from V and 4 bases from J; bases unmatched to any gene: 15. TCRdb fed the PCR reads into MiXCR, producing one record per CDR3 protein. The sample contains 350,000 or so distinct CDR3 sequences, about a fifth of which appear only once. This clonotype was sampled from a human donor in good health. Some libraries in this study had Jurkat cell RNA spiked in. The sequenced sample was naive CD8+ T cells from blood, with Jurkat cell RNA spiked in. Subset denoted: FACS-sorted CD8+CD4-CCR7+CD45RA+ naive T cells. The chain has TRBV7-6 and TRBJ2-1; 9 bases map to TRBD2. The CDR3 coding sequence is TGTGCCAGCAGCGTCGGGGGGGGCGGGAGGGCCCTTTACAATGAGCAGTTCTTC. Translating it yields CASSVGGGGRALYNEQFF.